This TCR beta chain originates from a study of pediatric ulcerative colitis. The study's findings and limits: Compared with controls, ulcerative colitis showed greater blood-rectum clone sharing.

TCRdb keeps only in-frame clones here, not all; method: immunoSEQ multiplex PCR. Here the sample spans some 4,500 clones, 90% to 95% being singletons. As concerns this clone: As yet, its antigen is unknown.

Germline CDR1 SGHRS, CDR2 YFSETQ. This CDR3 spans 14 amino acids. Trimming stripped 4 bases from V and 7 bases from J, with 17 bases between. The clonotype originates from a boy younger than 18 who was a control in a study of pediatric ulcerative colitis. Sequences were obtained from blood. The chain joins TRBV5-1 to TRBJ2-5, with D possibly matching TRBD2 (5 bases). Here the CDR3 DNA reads TGCGCCAGCAGCCCTCTAGCTGCCGGCGGGACCCAGTACTTC. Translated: CASSPLAAGGTQYF.